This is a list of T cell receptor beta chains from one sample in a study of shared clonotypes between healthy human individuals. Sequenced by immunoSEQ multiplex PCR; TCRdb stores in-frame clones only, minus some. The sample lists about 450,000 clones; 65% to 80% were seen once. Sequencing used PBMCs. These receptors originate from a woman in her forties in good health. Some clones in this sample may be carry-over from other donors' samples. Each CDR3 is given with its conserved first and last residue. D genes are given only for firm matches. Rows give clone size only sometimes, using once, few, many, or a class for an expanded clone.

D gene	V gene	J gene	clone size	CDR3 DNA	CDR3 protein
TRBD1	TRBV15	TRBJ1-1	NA	TGTGCCACCAGCATAGTCCAGGGGGAGACTGAAGCTTTCTTT	CATSIVQGETEAFF
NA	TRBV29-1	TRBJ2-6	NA	TGCAGCGTTGAAGATCCAGGGACTGGTGGGGCCAACGTCCTGACTTTC	CSVEDPGTGGANVLTF
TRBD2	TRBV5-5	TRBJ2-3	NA	TGTGCCAGCAGTCGCACGTTAACTAGCGGGAACACAGATACGCAGTATTTT	CASSRTLTSGNTDTQYF
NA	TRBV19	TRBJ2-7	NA	TGTGCCAGTAGTACGTCTGGGAATACGTACGAGCAGTACTTC	CASSTSGNTYEQYF
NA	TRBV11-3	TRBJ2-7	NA	TGTGCCAGCAGCCCTCGGACTGGGGACTCCTACGAGCAGTACTTC	CASSPRTGDSYEQYF
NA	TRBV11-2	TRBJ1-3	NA	TGTGCCAGCAGCTTAGTCGGGGGAAGCGGAAACACCATATATTTT	CASSLVGGSGNTIYF
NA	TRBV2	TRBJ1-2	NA	TGTGCCAGCAGTGAAAGGGGCAGGGGAAATGGCTACACCTTC	CASSERGRGNGYTF
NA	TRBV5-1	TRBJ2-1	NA	TGCGCCAGCAGCCTCGGGACAAAAACCTACAATGAGCAGTTCTTC	CASSLGTKTYNEQFF
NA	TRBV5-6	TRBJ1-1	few	TGTGCCAGCAGTTTTGACCGAGAGAACACTGAAGCTTTCTTT	CASSFDRENTEAFF
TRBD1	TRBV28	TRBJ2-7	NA	TGTGCCAGCAGTTTGGACAGGGGGCAATCCTACGAGCAGTACTTC	CASSLDRGQSYEQYF
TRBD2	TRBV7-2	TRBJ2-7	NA	TGTGCCAGCAGCTTCTCCGGACCTAGCGGCTACGAGCAGTACTTC	CASSFSGPSGYEQYF
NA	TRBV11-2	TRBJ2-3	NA	TGTGCCAGCACCAGTCTATGGGGGGATACGCAGTATTTT	CASTSLWGDTQYF
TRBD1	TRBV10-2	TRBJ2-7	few	TGCGCCAGCTCCGGACAGGCCTACGAGCAGTACTTC	CASSGQAYEQYF
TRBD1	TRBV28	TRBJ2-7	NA	TGTGCCAGCACCCCACTTTGGGACAGGGGCAAATACGAGCAGTACTTC	CASTPLWDRGKYEQYF
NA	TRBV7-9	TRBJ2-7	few	TGTGCCAGCAGCCCGGAGGGGGCCTACGAGCAGTACTTC	CASSPEGAYEQYF
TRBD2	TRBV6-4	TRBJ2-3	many	TGTGCCAGCAGGGCCGGGACTAGCGACATAGATACGCAGTATTTT	CASRAGTSDIDTQYF
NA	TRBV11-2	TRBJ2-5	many	TGTGCCAGCAGCGCGGGGCCTCGGGAGACCCAGTACTTC	CASSAGPRETQYF
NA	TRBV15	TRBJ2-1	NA	TGTGCCACCAGCAGAGGGGCAGGTTGGAGCAATGAGCAGTTCTTC	CATSRGAGWSNEQFF
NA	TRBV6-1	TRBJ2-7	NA	TGTGCCAGCACAAGGACCCGGGAGCAGTACTTC	CASTRTREQYF
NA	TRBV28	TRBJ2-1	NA	TGTGCCAGCAGTCTCCTACTGACCGGGAGTGGCTCCTACAATGAGCAGTTCTTC	CASSLLLTGSGSYNEQFF
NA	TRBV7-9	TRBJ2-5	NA	TGTGCCAGCAGCTTAGGTAGCGCCGGAGAGAGGGAGACCCAGTACTTC	CASSLGSAGERETQYF
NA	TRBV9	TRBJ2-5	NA	TGTGCCAGCAGCGTAGGGTCCTTCATGGAGACCCAGTACTTC	CASSVGSFMETQYF
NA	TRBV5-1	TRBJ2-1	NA	TGCGCCAGCAGCTTCAGGGAGAGTGTCTATGAGCAGTTCTTC	CASSFRESVYEQFF
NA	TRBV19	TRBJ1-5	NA	TGTGCCAGTACCTCGGACGGTTATAGCAATCAGCCCCAGCATTTT	CASTSDGYSNQPQHF
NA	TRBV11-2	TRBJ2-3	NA	TGTGCCAGCAGCTTACTTGGCCAGCGCACAGATACGCAGTATTTT	CASSLLGQRTDTQYF
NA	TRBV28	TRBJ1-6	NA	TGTGCCAGCAGTTTACTTGGCGGTTCACCCCTCCACTTT	CASSLLGGSPLHF
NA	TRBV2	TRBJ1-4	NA	TGTGCCAGCAGTGTGAGTACGCCGGGAGAAAAACTGTTTTTT	CASSVSTPGEKLFF
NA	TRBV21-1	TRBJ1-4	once	TGTGCCAGCAGCCACCCGGGGGGAAAACTGTTTTTT	CASSHPGGKLFF
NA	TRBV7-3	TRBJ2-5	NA	TGTGCCAGCAGCCCCGGCGGGGCGGGAGAGACCCAGTACTTC	CASSPGGAGETQYF
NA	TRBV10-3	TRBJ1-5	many	TGTGCCATCAGTGAACAGAGCAATCAGCCCCAGCATTTT	CAISEQSNQPQHF
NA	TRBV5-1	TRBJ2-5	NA	TGCGCCAGCAGCTTGGCAGGGGGGGAAGAGACCCAGTACTTC	CASSLAGGEETQYF
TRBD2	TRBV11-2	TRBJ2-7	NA	TGTGCCAGCAGCTTAGAGGCCGGGAGGTCCTACGAGCAGTACTTC	CASSLEAGRSYEQYF
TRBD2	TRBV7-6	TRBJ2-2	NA	TGTGCCAGCAGCTTAGGGGACTACCGGGAGCTGTTTTTT	CASSLGDYRELFF
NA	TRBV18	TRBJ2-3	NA	TGTGCCAGCTCACCATCGATGGGGGTTAGCACAGATACGCAGTATTTT	CASSPSMGVSTDTQYF
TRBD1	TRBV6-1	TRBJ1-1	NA	TGTGCCAGCAGTGAAGGGCAGGGGGCCGCTGAAGCTTTCTTT	CASSEGQGAAEAFF
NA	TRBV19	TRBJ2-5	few	TGTGCCAGTAGCGCGGGTTTCTCCTCGACCCAGTACTTC	CASSAGFSSTQYF
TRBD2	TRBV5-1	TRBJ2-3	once	TGCGCCAGCGATCTAGCGGGAGCTAACACAGATACGCAGTATTTT	CASDLAGANTDTQYF
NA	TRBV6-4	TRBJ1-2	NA	TGTGCCAGCAGTTGGTTACACGGAAAGACCTATGGCTACACCTTC	CASSWLHGKTYGYTF
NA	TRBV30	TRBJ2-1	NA	TGTGCCTGGAGTGTAGGACTCATCTTCTCCTACAATGAGCAGTTCTTC	CAWSVGLIFSYNEQFF
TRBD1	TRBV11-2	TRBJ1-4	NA	TGTGCCAGCAGCCCCAGACAGGGAGGTGAAAAACTGTTTTTT	CASSPRQGGEKLFF
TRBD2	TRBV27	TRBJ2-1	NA	TGTGCCAGCGTGGGACTAGCGGGGTACAATGAGCAGTTCTTC	CASVGLAGYNEQFF
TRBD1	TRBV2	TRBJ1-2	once	TGTGCCAGCAGTGAAGGACAGGGTGGAGATGGCTACACCTTC	CASSEGQGGDGYTF
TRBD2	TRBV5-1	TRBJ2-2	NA	TGCGCCAGCAGCAAGACTAGCGACGCCGGGGAGCTGTTTTTT	CASSKTSDAGELFF
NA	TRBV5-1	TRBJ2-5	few	TGCGCCAGCAGAAAGGACGGTGGGTTATCTGGGGAGACCCAGTACTTC	CASRKDGGLSGETQYF
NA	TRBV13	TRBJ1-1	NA	TGTGCCAGCAGCTTAACAAGAAACACTGAAGCTTTCTTT	CASSLTRNTEAFF
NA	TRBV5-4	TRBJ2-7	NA	TGTGCCAGCCGCCAGGGTTCTAGCTCCTACGAGCAGTACTTC	CASRQGSSSYEQYF
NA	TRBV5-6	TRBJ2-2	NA	TGTGCCAGCAGCTTGACCCCCGGGGAGCTGTTTTTT	CASSLTPGELFF
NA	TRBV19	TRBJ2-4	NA	TGTGCCAGTAGTGACCTAGCCAAAAACATTCAGTACTTC	CASSDLAKNIQYF
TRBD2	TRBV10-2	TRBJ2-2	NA	TGCGCCAGCAGTGACCTAGCGGGACGTGGGTCCGGGGAGCTGTTTTTT	CASSDLAGRGSGELFF
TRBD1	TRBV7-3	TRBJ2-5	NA	TGTGCCAGCAGCCCAGGGACAGCCAAGTACCAAGAGACCCAGTACTTC	CASSPGTAKYQETQYF
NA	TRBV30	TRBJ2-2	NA	TGTGCCTGGACATCCTCCGGGACCGCCCTGTCCGGGGAGCTGTTTTTT	CAWTSSGTALSGELFF
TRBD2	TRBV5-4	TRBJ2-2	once	TGTGCCAGCAGCTTGGCTAGCGGGACGAACACCGGGGAGCTGTTTTTT	CASSLASGTNTGELFF
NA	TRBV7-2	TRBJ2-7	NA	TGTGCCAGCAGCTTAGAGTTACCGGGGCACGAGCAGTACTTC	CASSLELPGHEQYF
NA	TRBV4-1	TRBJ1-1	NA	TGCGCCAGCAGCCAAGTGCTGGGGCAGGTAAACACTGAAGCTTTCTTT	CASSQVLGQVNTEAFF
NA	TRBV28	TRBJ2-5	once	TGTGCCAGCAGACCGCCAACGGGAGTTGAGACCCAGTACTTC	CASRPPTGVETQYF
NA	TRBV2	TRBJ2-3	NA	TGTGCCAGCGGGAGGGGGCGAACAGATACGCAGTATTTT	CASGRGRTDTQYF
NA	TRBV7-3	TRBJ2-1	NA	TGTGCCAGCAGCTTATCAGGCGAGGGTGAGCAGTTCTTC	CASSLSGEGEQFF
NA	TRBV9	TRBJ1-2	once	TGTGCCAGCAGCGTAGAGGTAGGGGACGTCGTCTATGGCTACACCTTC	CASSVEVGDVVYGYTF
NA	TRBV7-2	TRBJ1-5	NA	TGTGCCAGCAGCCAGGACGGCTACTATCAGCCCCAGCATTTT	CASSQDGYYQPQHF